This T cell receptor (beta chain) was captured by sequencing in a study of CD4 and CD8 cells across lung adenocarcinoma regions. CDR1 is MNHEY, CDR2 SMNVEV, per germline (reference sequence). This CDR3 has 14 residues. Localized lung adenocarcinoma, a non-small cell lung cancer, affected the donors. TCRdb re-analysed the PCR reads in MiXCR, keeping a single row per CDR3 protein. The profile shows 20,000 to 25,000 distinct CDR3 sequences, more than 45% of them singletons. A note on this clonotype: One end of the junction is discordant with germline, which a read error may explain.

This rearrangement joins TRBV27 to TRBJ2-2; D unresolved. The material sequenced was CD4+ T cells from the center of a lung tumor. This TCR derives from a male donor with lung adenocarcinoma. The CD4 and CD8 labels of this study may be unreliable. CDR3 DNA sequence: TGTGCGGGCGCCCAGTCCGTGGGCACAGAGGAGCAGTTTTTT. Amino acids: CAGAQSVGTEEQFF.